The rows below give T cell receptor beta chains drawn from one sample of a study of graft-versus-host responses after intestinal transplantation. Method: immunoSEQ multiplex PCR; TCRdb's copy keeps in-frame clones and lacks some. The data show 20,000 to 30,000 clones, over 35% seen once. Material: alloreactive CD4+ T cells from a mixed lymphocyte reaction culture, obtained before intestinal transplant. Every receptor here comes from a human patient who received an intestinal transplant. CDR3s include the opening cysteine and the closing phenylalanine or tryptophan. A D gene is named only where the DNA matches it firmly. A row's size may be missing; if present it is once, few, many or a size class.

V gene	J gene	clone size	D gene	CDR3 DNA	CDR3 protein
TRBV15	TRBJ1-2	-	-	TGTGCCACCAGCAGACAGGGTAACTATGGCTACACCTTC	CATSRQGNYGYTF
TRBV6-1	TRBJ2-7	-	TRBD1	TGTGCCAGCAGAGGGGACAGGGGCTACGAGCAGTACTTC	CASRGDRGYEQYF
TRBV6-6	TRBJ2-1	few	-	TGTGCCAGCAGTTTCTTGGGCCATGAGCAGTTCTTC	CASSFLGHEQFF
TRBV9	TRBJ1-2	-	TRBD1	TGTGCCAGAAAGGACAGGGAAGAAGGAGATGGCTACACCTTC	CARKDREEGDGYTF
TRBV7-6	TRBJ2-7	-	-	TGTGCCAGCAGCTCTAATACCGGGTCCGGCGAGCAGTACTTC	CASSSNTGSGEQYF
TRBV18	TRBJ2-7	once	-	TGTGCCAGCTCACCCACCGTGGGGACAAACTCCTACGAGCAGTACTTC	CASSPTVGTNSYEQYF
TRBV15	TRBJ2-1	few	-	TGTGCCACCAGCAGAGAGGGGGCAGGGTGGAATGCTGCTGAGCAGTTCTTC	CATSREGAGWNAAEQFF
TRBV7-8	TRBJ2-2	-	TRBD2	TGTGCCAGCAGCTTTTTAGCGGGAGCGACCGGGGAGCTGTTTTTT	CASSFLAGATGELFF
TRBV18	TRBJ1-2	few	TRBD1	TGTGCCAGCTCACCAGTGAGCCAGGGGGCGACAGCTAACTATGGCTACACCTTC	CASSPVSQGATANYGYTF
TRBV30	TRBJ2-1	-	TRBD2	TGTGCCTGGAGTGATCCGGGACTAGCGGGAGTCTATGAGCAGTTCTTC	CAWSDPGLAGVYEQFF
TRBV10-3	TRBJ2-3	-	TRBD2	TGTGCCATCAGTGCAGCTAGCGGCAGCACAGATACGCAGTATTTT	CAISAASGSTDTQYF
TRBV5-1	TRBJ1-2	-	-	TGCGCCAGCAGCTTAGCAGGCTCTAACTATGGCTACACCTTC	CASSLAGSNYGYTF
TRBV11-3	TRBJ1-1	few	-	TGTGCCAGCAGCTTGGCTGACAGGAACACTGAAGCTTTCTTT	CASSLADRNTEAFF
TRBV5-1	TRBJ2-1	few	-	TGCGCCAGCAGCCGAGACAGGTACAATGAGCAGTTCTTC	CASSRDRYNEQFF
TRBV4-2	TRBJ2-1	few	TRBD2	TGTGCCAGCAGCCATATTATTACTAGCGGGGGTTACAATGAGCAGTTCTTC	CASSHIITSGGYNEQFF
TRBV6-5	TRBJ2-5	few	TRBD2	TGTGCCAGCAAACTAGCGGGGTGGCAAGAGACCCAGTACTTC	CASKLAGWQETQYF
TRBV29-1	TRBJ1-2	few	-	TGCAGCGTTGACAGACAGACCTATGGCTACACCTTC	CSVDRQTYGYTF
TRBV28	TRBJ1-3	-	TRBD1	TGTGCCACCTTGACAGGGACTTACTCTGGAAACACCATATATTTT	CATLTGTYSGNTIYF
TRBV15	TRBJ1-2	few	TRBD1	TGTGCCACCAGCAGAGAGGGGGACAGAGGCTACACCTTC	CATSREGDRGYTF
TRBV4-1	TRBJ2-5	-	-	TGCGCCAGCAGCCAAGATCGCAGGGTCGAAGAGACCCAGTACTTC	CASSQDRRVEETQYF
TRBV5-6	TRBJ2-7	-	TRBD2	TGTGCCAGCAGCTTCGGGACTAGCGGGACCTACGAGCAGTACTTC	CASSFGTSGTYEQYF
TRBV14	TRBJ2-3	-	TRBD2	TGTGCCAGCAGCCACTGGGGACTAGCGGGAGCGGCAGATACGCAGTATTTT	CASSHWGLAGAADTQYF
TRBV4-1	TRBJ2-1	few	-	TGCGCCAGCAGCCAAGGCTTCACAGCAGAACACAATGAGCAGTTCTTC	CASSQGFTAEHNEQFF
TRBV5-1	TRBJ2-1	few	-	TGCGCCAGCAGCTTGAGTCTAGCGAAACTCAATGAGGAGCAGTTCTTC	CASSLSLAKLNEEQFF
TRBV18	TRBJ2-7	-	TRBD2	TGTGCCAGCTCACCACTCTCGGGGACTAGCGGGGGAGTCGAGCAGTACTTC	CASSPLSGTSGGVEQYF
TRBV10-3	TRBJ2-7	few	TRBD2	TGTGCCATCAGACCTAGCGGGAGCCACGAGCAGTACTTC	CAIRPSGSHEQYF
TRBV6-5	TRBJ2-6	-	TRBD1	TGTGCCAGCAGCCACAGGGGGTATGGGGCCAACGTCCTGACTTTC	CASSHRGYGANVLTF
TRBV28	TRBJ1-3	-	TRBD1	TGTGCCAGCAGTCCAGGGGGCAGGGCCGGAAACACCATATATTTT	CASSPGGRAGNTIYF